This is a list of T cell receptor beta chains from one sample in a study of T-cell reconstitution after alpha-beta-depleted transplantation in children. TCRdb re-analysed the PCR reads in MiXCR, keeping a single row per CDR3 protein. The data show under 35,000 distinct CDR3 sequences, with over 15% seen just once and around 38% held by the top ten. Sequencing used PBMCs, mostly from graft donor cells, obtained 60 days after TCRalphabeta/CD19-depleted stem cell transplant. The receptors derive from a male patient between 2 and 10 years old who had a stem cell transplant for acute lymphoblastic leukemia, so the T cells may come from the graft donor. CDR3s include the opening cysteine and the closing phenylalanine or tryptophan. A D gene is named only where the DNA matches it firmly. Some rows mark clone size as missing; the rest say once, few, many or name a class of expanded clone.

J: TRBJ1-5; V: TRBV7-9; size: NA; length: 16; D: NA; CDR3: CASSPNLGEVDQPQHF; DNA: TGTGCCAGCAGCCCCAACCTCGGGGAAGTGGATCAGCCCCAGCATTTT
J: TRBJ2-1; V: TRBV29-1; size: NA; length: 17; D: NA; CDR3: CSVDPETGLGAYNEQFF; DNA: TGCAGCGTTGATCCGGAGACTGGGTTGGGCGCCTACAATGAGCAGTTCTTC
J: TRBJ2-1; V: TRBV4-1; size: few; length: 16; D: TRBD2; CDR3: CASSPMSGRPGNEQFF; DNA: TGCGCCAGCAGCCCGATGAGCGGGAGGCCGGGAAATGAGCAGTTCTTC
J: TRBJ2-5; V: TRBV6-2/TRBV6-3; size: many; length: 15; D: NA; CDR3: CASFKISDRQETQYF; DNA: TGTGCCAGCTTCAAAATTTCAGACAGACAAGAGACCCAGTACTTC
J: TRBJ2-6; V: TRBV4-2; size: NA; length: 17; D: NA; CDR3: CASSQSFGFSGANVLTF; DNA: TGTGCCAGCAGCCAATCTTTTGGCTTCTCTGGGGCCAACGTCCTGACTTTC
J: TRBJ2-3; V: TRBV29-1; size: many; length: 11; D: NA; CDR3: CGGQAPDTQYF; DNA: TGCGGCGGGCAGGCACCAGATACGCAGTATTTT
J: TRBJ1-2; V: TRBV28; size: many; length: 15; D: TRBD1; CDR3: CASSIALQGAYGYTF; DNA: TGTGCCAGCAGCATTGCTCTACAGGGGGCTTACGGCTACACCTTC
J: TRBJ2-1; V: TRBV6-8; size: once; length: 18; D: TRBD1; CDR3: CASSYSGRRTGAYNEQFF; DNA: TGTGCCAGCAGTTACTCGGGTCGTAGGACAGGCGCCTACAATGAGCAGTTCTTC
J: TRBJ2-2; V: TRBV24-1; size: many; length: 16; D: TRBD1; CDR3: CATSGYRGEGTGELFF; DNA: TGTGCCACCAGTGGGTACAGGGGCGAAGGGACCGGGGAGCTGTTTTTT
J: TRBJ2-7; V: TRBV5-6; size: many; length: 16; D: NA; CDR3: CASSLDPAGESYEQYF; DNA: TGTGCCAGCAGCTTGGACCCTGCGGGCGAAAGTTACGAGCAGTACTTC
J: TRBJ1-5; V: TRBV6-5; size: NA; length: 14; D: NA; CDR3: CASSSIQRNQPQHF; DNA: TGTGCCAGCAGTTCAATACAGAGAAATCAGCCCCAGCATTTT
J: TRBJ1-5; V: TRBV20-1; size: few; length: 13; D: NA; CDR3: CSASAGANQPQHF; DNA: TGCAGTGCTAGTGCAGGGGCCAATCAGCCCCAGCATTTT
J: TRBJ2-3; V: TRBV24-1; size: NA; length: 17; D: TRBD1; CDR3: CATSDPTGGYGTDTQYF; DNA: TGTGCCACCAGTGATCCGACAGGGGGCTATGGCACAGATACGCAGTATTTT
J: TRBJ1-5; V: TRBV2; size: many; length: 14; D: NA; CDR3: CASSSKGNGQPQHF; DNA: TGTGCCAGCAGTTCGAAGGGGAATGGTCAGCCCCAGCATTTT
J: TRBJ2-1; V: TRBV28; size: NA; length: 13; D: TRBD1; CDR3: CASSLTGVNEQFF; DNA: TGTGCCAGCAGTTTGACAGGGGTAAATGAGCAGTTCTTC
J: TRBJ1-3; V: TRBV12-3/TRBV12-4; size: many; length: 17; D: NA; CDR3: CASIAPSARASGNTIYF; DNA: TGTGCCAGCATTGCCCCCTCGGCCCGGGCCTCTGGAAACACCATATATTTT
J: TRBJ2-1; V: TRBV7-8; size: NA; length: 14; D: NA; CDR3: CASSLELTYNEQFF; DNA: TGTGCCAGCAGCTTAGAACTAACATACAATGAGCAGTTCTTC
J: TRBJ1-2; V: TRBV12-3/TRBV12-4; size: many; length: 16; D: NA; CDR3: CASSFEGRSANYGYTF; DNA: TGTGCCAGCAGTTTCGAGGGGCGCTCGGCTAACTATGGCTACACCTTC
J: TRBJ2-5; V: TRBV29-1; size: NA; length: 15; D: TRBD1; CDR3: CSVHEWGQGAETQYF; DNA: TGCAGCGTGCACGAATGGGGACAGGGGGCGGAGACCCAGTACTTC
J: TRBJ1-4; V: TRBV11-1; size: NA; length: 18; D: TRBD1; CDR3: CASSLAISDRTTNEKLFF; DNA: TGTGCCAGCAGCTTAGCGATTTCGGACAGGACAACTAATGAAAAACTGTTTTTT
J: TRBJ1-1; V: TRBV2; size: few; length: 14; D: NA; CDR3: CASSDQGLGTEAFF; DNA: TGTGCCAGCAGTGACCAGGGCCTTGGGACTGAAGCTTTCTTT
J: TRBJ2-7; V: TRBV7-2; size: NA; length: 15; D: NA; CDR3: CASSIDRGSSYEQYF; DNA: TGTGCCAGCAGCATCGACCGGGGTAGCTCCTACGAGCAGTACTTC
J: TRBJ2-7; V: TRBV7-2; size: medium-sized; length: 17; D: TRBD2; CDR3: CASSLVASGVGSYEQYF; DNA: TGTGCCAGCAGCTTAGTGGCTAGCGGGGTCGGTTCCTACGAGCAGTACTTC
J: TRBJ2-3; V: TRBV12-3/TRBV12-4; size: many; length: 15; D: TRBD2; CDR3: CASSWTSGDVNTQYF; DNA: TGTGCCAGCAGTTGGACTAGCGGTGACGTGAATACGCAGTATTTT
J: TRBJ1-5; V: TRBV4-3; size: NA; length: 14; D: TRBD1; CDR3: CASSQGQGAQPQHF; DNA: TGCGCCAGCAGCCAAGGACAGGGGGCTCAGCCCCAGCATTTT
J: TRBJ1-2; V: TRBV28; size: NA; length: 15; D: NA; CDR3: CASSSPAAANYGYTF; DNA: TGTGCCAGCAGTTCCCCGGCTGCCGCTAACTATGGCTACACCTTC
J: TRBJ2-1; V: TRBV3-1; size: few; length: 16; D: TRBD2; CDR3: CASSQETAGLVNEQFF; DNA: TGTGCCAGCAGCCAAGAAACAGCGGGACTTGTAAATGAGCAGTTCTTC
J: TRBJ2-5; V: TRBV11-2; size: few; length: 15; D: NA; CDR3: CASSNGLRDQETQYF; DNA: TGTGCCAGCAGCAACGGGTTGAGAGACCAAGAGACCCAGTACTTC
J: TRBJ2-7; V: TRBV6-6; size: many; length: 15; D: TRBD2; CDR3: CASSSYSGGAYEQYF; DNA: TGTGCCAGCAGCTCCTATAGCGGGGGGGCCTACGAGCAGTACTTC
J: TRBJ2-1; V: TRBV7-2; size: many; length: 17; D: TRBD2; CDR3: CASSTTGRIAGFNEQFF; DNA: TGTGCCAGCAGCACCACGGGAAGGATAGCGGGGTTCAATGAGCAGTTCTTC
J: TRBJ2-1; V: TRBV5-1; size: many; length: 14; D: NA; CDR3: CASAVWSSYNEQFF; DNA: TGCGCCAGCGCGGTCTGGAGCTCCTACAATGAGCAGTTCTTC
J: TRBJ1-4; V: TRBV20-1; size: NA; length: 15; D: TRBD1; CDR3: CSAGLPTGASEKLFF; DNA: TGCAGTGCGGGCCTACCTACAGGGGCGTCTGAAAAACTGTTTTTT
J: TRBJ2-5; V: TRBV7-3; size: NA; length: 13; D: TRBD2; CDR3: CASSQGGSGTQYF; DNA: TGTGCCAGCAGCCAAGGCGGGAGTGGGACCCAGTACTTC
J: TRBJ2-3; V: TRBV5-5; size: NA; length: 17; D: NA; CDR3: CASSLPSPGILTDTQYF; DNA: TGTGCCAGCAGCCTCCCTTCCCCGGGGATCCTCACAGATACGCAGTATTTT
J: TRBJ1-1; V: TRBV6-5; size: many; length: 15; D: NA; CDR3: CASSYLQGGDTEAFF; DNA: TGTGCCAGCAGTTATTTACAGGGTGGGGACACTGAAGCTTTCTTT
J: TRBJ2-3; V: TRBV4-2; size: NA; length: 15; D: NA; CDR3: CASSRVGDDTDTQYF; DNA: TGTGCCAGCAGCCGGGTAGGGGACGACACAGATACGCAGTATTTT
J: TRBJ2-5; V: TRBV20-1; size: many; length: 16; D: TRBD2; CDR3: CSARLLSGGLRETQYF; DNA: TGCAGTGCTAGACTACTAAGCGGGGGGTTAAGAGAGACCCAGTACTTC
J: TRBJ2-7; V: TRBV28; size: NA; length: 15; D: TRBD2; CDR3: CASSFGGVSPYEQYF; DNA: TGTGCCAGCAGTTTTGGGGGGGTCTCTCCCTACGAGCAGTACTTC
J: TRBJ1-2; V: TRBV20-1; size: NA; length: 14; D: NA; CDR3: CSARDYPGQDGYTF; DNA: TGCAGTGCTAGAGATTACCCAGGGCAGGATGGCTACACCTTC
J: TRBJ2-3; V: TRBV5-1; size: NA; length: 15; D: TRBD1; CDR3: CASSFSDRGQDTQYF; DNA: TGCGCCAGCAGCTTCTCGGACAGGGGGCAAGATACGCAGTATTTT
J: TRBJ1-1; V: TRBV12-3/TRBV12-4; size: many; length: 13; D: TRBD1; CDR3: CAGRQGAGTEAFF; DNA: TGTGCCGGCCGACAGGGGGCCGGCACTGAAGCTTTCTTT
J: TRBJ2-5; V: TRBV27; size: NA; length: 18; D: TRBD2; CDR3: CASSLSLPTSPGRETQYF; DNA: TGTGCCAGCAGTTTATCCCTACCGACTAGCCCCGGGCGGGAGACCCAGTACTTC
J: TRBJ2-1; V: TRBV12-3/TRBV12-4; size: NA; length: 15; D: NA; CDR3: CASSRTGVYRDEQFF; DNA: TGTGCCAGCAGTCGTACGGGGGTTTATAGGGATGAGCAGTTCTTC
J: TRBJ1-1; V: TRBV5-1; size: NA; length: 14; D: TRBD1; CDR3: CASSFGQARTEAFF; DNA: TGCGCCAGCAGCTTTGGACAGGCGCGGACTGAAGCTTTCTTT
J: TRBJ2-1; V: TRBV6-4; size: many; length: 10; D: NA; CDR3: CAANGNEQFF; DNA: TGTGCCGCGAATGGAAATGAGCAGTTCTTC
J: TRBJ2-5; V: TRBV29-1; size: few; length: 16; D: NA; CDR3: CSVEKIRTVRQETQYF; DNA: TGCAGCGTTGAAAAAATTAGGACGGTAAGGCAAGAGACCCAGTACTTC